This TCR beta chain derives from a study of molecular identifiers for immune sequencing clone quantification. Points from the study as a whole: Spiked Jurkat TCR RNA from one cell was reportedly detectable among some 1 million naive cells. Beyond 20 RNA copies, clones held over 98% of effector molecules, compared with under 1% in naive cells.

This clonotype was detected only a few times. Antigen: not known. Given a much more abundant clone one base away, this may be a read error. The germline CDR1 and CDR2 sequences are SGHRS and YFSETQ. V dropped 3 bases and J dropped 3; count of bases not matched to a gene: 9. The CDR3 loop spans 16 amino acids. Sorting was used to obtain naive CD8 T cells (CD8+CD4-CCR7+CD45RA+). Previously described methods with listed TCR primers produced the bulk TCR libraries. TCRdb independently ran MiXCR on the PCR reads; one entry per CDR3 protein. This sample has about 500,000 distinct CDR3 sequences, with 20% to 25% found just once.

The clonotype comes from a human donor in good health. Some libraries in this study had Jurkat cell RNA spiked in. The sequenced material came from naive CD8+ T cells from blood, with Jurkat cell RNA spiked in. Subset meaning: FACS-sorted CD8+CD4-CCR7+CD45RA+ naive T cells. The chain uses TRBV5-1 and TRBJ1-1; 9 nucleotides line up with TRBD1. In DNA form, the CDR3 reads TGCGCCAGCAGCTGGAGCACAGGGGGCCCATACACTGAAGCTTTCTTT. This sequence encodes CASSWSTGGPYTEAFF.